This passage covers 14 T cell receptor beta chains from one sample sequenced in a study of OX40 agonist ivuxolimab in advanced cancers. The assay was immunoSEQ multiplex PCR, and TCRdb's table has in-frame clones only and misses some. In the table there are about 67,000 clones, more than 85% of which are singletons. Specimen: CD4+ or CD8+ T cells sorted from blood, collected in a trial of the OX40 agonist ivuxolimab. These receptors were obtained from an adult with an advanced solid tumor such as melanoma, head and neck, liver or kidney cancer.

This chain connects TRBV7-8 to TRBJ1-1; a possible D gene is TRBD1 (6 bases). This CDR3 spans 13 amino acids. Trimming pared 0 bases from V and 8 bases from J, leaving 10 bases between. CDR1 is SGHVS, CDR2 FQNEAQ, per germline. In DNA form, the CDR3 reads TGTGCCAGCAGCTTAGCGGGGGGGCCGGAAGCTTTCTTT. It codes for CASSLAGGPEAFF.

The DNA for the CDR3 is TGTGCCAGCAGCTTAAGGTCAGCTAGCCAAGAGACCCAGTACTTC. The encoded protein is CASSLRSASQETQYF. This sequence joins TRBV7-8 and TRBJ2-5; no definite D call. This CDR3 region has 15 residues. Per the germline V gene, CDR1 is SGHVS and CDR2 is FQNEAQ. Trimming took off 2 bases at V and 1 base at J, with 11 bases between the two ends.

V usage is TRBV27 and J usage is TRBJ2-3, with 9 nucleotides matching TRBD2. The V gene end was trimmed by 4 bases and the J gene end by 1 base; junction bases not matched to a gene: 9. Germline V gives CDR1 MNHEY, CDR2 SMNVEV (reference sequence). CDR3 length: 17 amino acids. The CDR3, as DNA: TGTGCCAGCAGTTCCCCGTGGCGGGAGGGAGGCACAGATACGCAGTATTTT. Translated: CASSSPWREGGTDTQYF.

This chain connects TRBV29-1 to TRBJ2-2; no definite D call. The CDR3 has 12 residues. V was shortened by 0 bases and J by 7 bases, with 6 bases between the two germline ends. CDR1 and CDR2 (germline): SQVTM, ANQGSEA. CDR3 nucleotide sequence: TGCAGCGTTGAAGATAACGGCGGGGAGCTGTTTTTT. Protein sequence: CSVEDNGGELFF.

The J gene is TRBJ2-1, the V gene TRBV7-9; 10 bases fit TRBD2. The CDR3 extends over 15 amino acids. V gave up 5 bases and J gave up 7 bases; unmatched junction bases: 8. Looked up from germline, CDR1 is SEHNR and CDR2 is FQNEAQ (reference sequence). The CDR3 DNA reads TGTGCCAGCAGCCTCCCGGGACTAGCGTTTAATGAGCAGTTCTTC. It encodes CASSLPGLAFNEQFF.

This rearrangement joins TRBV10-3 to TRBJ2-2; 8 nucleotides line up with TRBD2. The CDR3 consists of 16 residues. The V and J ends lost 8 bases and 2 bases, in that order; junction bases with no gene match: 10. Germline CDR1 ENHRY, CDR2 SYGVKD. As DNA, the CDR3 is TGTGCCATCCTACGCGGGGGGCAGGGTAACACCGGGGAGCTGTTTTTT. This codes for CAILRGGQGNTGELFF.

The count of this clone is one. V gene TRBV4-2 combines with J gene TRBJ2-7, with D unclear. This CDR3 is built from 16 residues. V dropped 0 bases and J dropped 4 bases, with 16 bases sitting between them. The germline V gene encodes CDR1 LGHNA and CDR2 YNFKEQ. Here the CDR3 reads CASSQEGSGDVYEQYF. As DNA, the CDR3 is TGTGCCAGCAGCCAAGAGGGATCCGGCGACGTTTACGAGCAGTACTTC.

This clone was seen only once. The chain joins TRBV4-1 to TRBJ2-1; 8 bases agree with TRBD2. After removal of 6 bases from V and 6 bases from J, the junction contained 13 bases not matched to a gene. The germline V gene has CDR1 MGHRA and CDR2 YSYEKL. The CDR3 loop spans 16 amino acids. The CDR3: CASRQAGGGPRNEQFF. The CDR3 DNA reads TGCGCCAGCAGGCAGGCCGGGGGGGGCCCTCGCAATGAGCAGTTCTTC.

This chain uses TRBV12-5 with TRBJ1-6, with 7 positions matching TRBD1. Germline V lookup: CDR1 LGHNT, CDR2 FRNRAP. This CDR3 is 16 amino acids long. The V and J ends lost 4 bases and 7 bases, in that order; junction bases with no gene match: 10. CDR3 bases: TGTGCTAGTGGTTCAGGAAGACAGGGACAGAATTCACCCCTCCACTTT. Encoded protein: CASGSGRQGQNSPLHF.

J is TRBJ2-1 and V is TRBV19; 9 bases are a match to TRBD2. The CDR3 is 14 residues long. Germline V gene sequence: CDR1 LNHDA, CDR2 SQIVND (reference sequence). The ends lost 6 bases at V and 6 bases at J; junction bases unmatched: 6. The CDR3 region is CASRGREGLNEQFF. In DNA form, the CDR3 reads TGTGCCAGTAGAGGGCGGGAGGGGCTCAATGAGCAGTTCTTC.

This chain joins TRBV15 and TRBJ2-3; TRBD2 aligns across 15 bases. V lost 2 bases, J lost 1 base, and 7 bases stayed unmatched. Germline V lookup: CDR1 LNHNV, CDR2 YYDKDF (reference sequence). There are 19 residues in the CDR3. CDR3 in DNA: TGTGCCACCAGCAGATTTGGACTAGCGGGAGGGGTGGGCACAGATACGCAGTATTTT. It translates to CATSRFGLAGGVGTDTQYF.

CDR3 amino acids: CASSSGQGAGNQPQHF. CDR3 DNA: TGTGCCAGCAGTTCCGGACAGGGGGCTGGCAATCAGCCCCAGCATTTT. This chain connects TRBV28 to TRBJ1-5; TRBD1 matches at 11 bases. The CDR3 spans 16 residues. Germline values: CDR1 MDHEN, CDR2 SYDVKM. The trim removed 4 bases at V and 2 bases at J, leaving 4 bases unmatched.

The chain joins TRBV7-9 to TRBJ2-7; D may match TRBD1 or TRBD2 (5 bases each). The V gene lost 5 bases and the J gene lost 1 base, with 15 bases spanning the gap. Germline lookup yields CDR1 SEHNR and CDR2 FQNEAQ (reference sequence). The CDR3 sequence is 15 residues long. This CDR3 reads CASSLDWGISYEQYF. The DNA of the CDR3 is TGTGCCAGCAGCCTAGACTGGGGGATATCCTACGAGCAGTACTTC. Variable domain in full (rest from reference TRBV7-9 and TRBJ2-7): DTGVSQNPRHKITKRGQNVTFRCDPISEHNRLYWYRQTLGQGPEFLTYFQNEAQLEKSRLLSDRFSAERPKGSFSTLEIQRTEQGDSAMYLCASSLDWGISYEQYFGPGTRLTVT.

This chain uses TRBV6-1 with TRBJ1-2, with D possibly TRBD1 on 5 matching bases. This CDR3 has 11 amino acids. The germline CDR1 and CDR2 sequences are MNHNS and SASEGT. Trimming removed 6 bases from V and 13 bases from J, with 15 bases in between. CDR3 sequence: CASSGGRVCTF. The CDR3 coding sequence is TGTGCCAGCAGCGGCGGCAGGGTGTGCACCTTC.